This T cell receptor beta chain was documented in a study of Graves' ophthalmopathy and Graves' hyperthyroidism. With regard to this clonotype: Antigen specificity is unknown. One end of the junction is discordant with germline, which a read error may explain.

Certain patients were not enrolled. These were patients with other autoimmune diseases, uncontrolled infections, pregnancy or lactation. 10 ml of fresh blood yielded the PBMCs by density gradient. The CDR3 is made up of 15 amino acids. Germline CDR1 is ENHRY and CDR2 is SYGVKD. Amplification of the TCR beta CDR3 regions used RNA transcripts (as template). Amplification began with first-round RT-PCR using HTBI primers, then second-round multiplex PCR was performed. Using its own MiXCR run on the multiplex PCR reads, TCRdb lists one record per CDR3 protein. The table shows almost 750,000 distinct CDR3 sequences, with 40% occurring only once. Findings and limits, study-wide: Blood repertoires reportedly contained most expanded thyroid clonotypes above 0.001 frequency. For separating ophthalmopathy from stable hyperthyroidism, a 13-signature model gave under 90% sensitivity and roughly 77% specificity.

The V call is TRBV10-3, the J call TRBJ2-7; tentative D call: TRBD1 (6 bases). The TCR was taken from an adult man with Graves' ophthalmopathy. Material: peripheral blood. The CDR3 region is CASSPAGARRYEQYF. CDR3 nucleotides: TGTGCCAGCAGTCCCGCAGGGGCTAGACGCTACGAGCAGTACTTC.